The next 3 T cell receptor beta chains were all read from a single sample in a study of control samples from healthy donors and cancer patients. Sequenced by immunoSEQ multiplex PCR; TCRdb stores in-frame clones only, minus some. The table records 150,000 to 170,000 clones, approximately 96% of them present only once. Sequencing input: blood. The receptors here all came from a middle-aged man in good health.

The chain employs TRBV6-5 and TRBJ1-2, with 7 bases matching TRBD1. CDR3 length equals 15 residues. Germline-derived CDR1 and CDR2 are MNHEY and SVGAGI. The V and J ends lost 6 bases and 4 bases, in that order; junction bases with no gene match: 11. As DNA, the CDR3 is TGTGCCAGCAGCCCCTCGACAGGGTCCCCCTATGGCTACACCTTC. As protein: CASSPSTGSPYGYTF.

This chain joins TRBV27 and TRBJ1-4; 9 bases align to TRBD1. CDR1 MNHEY and CDR2 SMNVEV come from the germline V gene (reference sequence). Germline trimming cut 5 bases from V and 5 bases from J; bases unmatched to any gene: 6. This CDR3 is built from 15 residues. The CDR3 is CASSPAGQGNEKLFF. The DNA for the CDR3 is TGTGCCAGCAGTCCCGCCGGACAGGGGAATGAAAAACTGTTTTTT. The whole variable domain, filled in from reference TRBV27 and TRBJ1-4, reads EAQVTQNPRYLITVTGKKLTVTCSQNMNHEYMSWYRQDPGLGLRQIYYSMNVEVTDKGDVPEGYKVSRKEKRNFPLILESPSPNQTSLYFCASSPAGQGNEKLFFGSGTQLSVL.

This chain links TRBV5-5 with TRBJ1-3; 7 bases agree with TRBD1. Germline trimming cut 2 bases from V and 4 bases from J; bases unmatched to any gene: 9. This CDR3 comprises 16 residues. Germline-derived CDR1 and CDR2 are SGHKS and YYEKEE (reference sequence). This chain's CDR3 is CASSFHQQGYGNTIYF. The CDR3 DNA follows: TGTGCCAGCAGCTTCCACCAACAGGGGTACGGAAACACCATATATTTT.